This passage covers 18 T cell receptor beta chains from one sample sequenced in a study of CD8+ T cells in alopecia areata listed by TCRdb under 2018. Library method: the immunoSEQ multiplex PCR assay. To provide template for TCR sequencing, every sample had RNA extracted and reverse transcribed into cDNA. Not all clones reach the TCRdb copy of this immuneACCESS table, which keeps in-frame sequences only. Checked studies attribute under half of the gap to unresolved V genes and leave the rest unexplained. Counted in this sample were about 270,000 clones; about 60% of them appeared once. The top ten hold around 0.92% of the sample. This specimen's treatment or condition label, interpreted: oral pan-JAK inhibitor, 5-10 mg twice daily. Material: CD4+ T cells sorted from blood, obtained around week 54, from a patient treated with tofacitinib. The receptors derive from a human donor with alopecia areata.

The chain couples TRBV4-2 to TRBJ1-2; D is ambiguous. Per the germline V gene, CDR1 is LGHNA and CDR2 is YNFKEQ. Trimming left V 0 bases short and J 8 bases short, with 16 bases between. CDR3 length: 15 residues. Here the CDR3 reads CASSQEGGQVGGYTF. CDR3 nucleotides: TGTGCCAGCAGCCAAGAAGGCGGGCAGGTTGGCGGCTACACCTTC.

This clone was seen only a few times. The CDR3 region is CASRVNGEAFF. DNA of the CDR3: TGTGCCAGCAGGGTCAACGGGGAAGCTTTCTTT. The chain couples TRBV6-5 to TRBJ1-1; no reliable D call. Trimming removed 6 bases from V and 8 bases from J, with 10 bases in between. The germline V gene has CDR1 MNHEY and CDR2 SVGAGI. The CDR3 is 11 residues long.

The chain recombines TRBV18 with TRBJ2-3; TRBD2 might be the D (6 bases). The CDR3 has 14 amino acids. V was pared by 3 bases and J by 4 bases, with 11 bases between. CDR1 KGHSH and CDR2 LQKENI come from the germline V gene. The CDR3: CASSPGGNSDTQYF. The CDR3 coding sequence is TGTGCCAGCTCACCTGGGGGGAACTCAGATACGCAGTATTTT.

This clone occurred once. The chain carries TRBV29-1 and TRBJ1-2, with 10 bases matching TRBD1. Trimming removed 7 bases from V and 4 bases from J; junction bases left unmatched: 6. The CDR3 is 13 amino acids. The germline gives CDR1 SQVTM, CDR2 ANQGSEA. The CDR3 nucleotides read TGCAGCGCTGGGGGACAGGGGATCTATGGCTACACCTTC. This sequence encodes CSAGGQGIYGYTF.

This clone has only a few counts. The chain combines TRBV11-3 with TRBJ2-1, with 7 bases matching TRBD1. CDR3 length: 13 amino acids. Germline CDR1 SGHNT, CDR2 YENEEA. J gave up 8 bases and V 8 bases, and 9 bases lay outside the gene matches. CDR3 coding DNA: TGTGCCAGCGGTGACAACAGGGGCGATGAGCAGTTCTTC. Amino acid sequence: CASGDNRGDEQFF. Drawing the rest from reference TRBV11-3 and TRBJ2-1, the complete variable domain is EAGVVQSPRYKIIEKKQPVAFWCNPISGHNTLYWYLQNLGQGPELLIRYENEEAVDDSQLPKDRFSAERLKGVDSTLKIQPAELGDSAVYLCASGDNRGDEQFFGPGTRLTVL.

Only one count was recorded for this clone. The chain is built from TRBV20-1 and TRBJ2-3; no reliable D call. This CDR3 is 11 amino acids long. Trimming shortened V by 3 bases and J by 4 bases, and 5 bases separated the two germline ends. Germline assignment: CDR1 DFQATT and CDR2 SNEGSKA (reference sequence). The CDR3 coding sequence is TGCAGTGCTAGTGAGTCAGATACGCAGTATTTT. Translating it yields CSASESDTQYF.

The genes are TRBV7-8 and TRBJ2-3; perhaps TRBD2 as D (6 bases). CDR3 length: 15 residues. Deletions cut 4 bases from V and 6 bases from J, with 17 bases between. CDR1 is SGHVS, CDR2 FQNEAQ, per germline. CDR3 in DNA: TGTGCCAGCAGCTCAAAACGGGGGACTCGGGATACGCAGTATTTT. Its protein is CASSSKRGTRDTQYF.

The genes are TRBV29-1 and TRBJ2-5, with a weak D call TRBD1 (6 bases). The V end was cut by 8 bases, the J end by 4 bases, with 8 bases between. There are 10 residues in the CDR3. The germline gives CDR1 SQVTM, CDR2 ANQGSEA. The CDR3 DNA follows: TGCAGCACAGGGCTAGAGACCCAGTACTTC. The encoded protein is CSTGLETQYF.

The chain links TRBV30 to TRBJ1-2, with 9 positions matching TRBD1. With V trimmed by 4 bases and J by 0 bases, 3 bases remained unmatched. This CDR3 contains 14 residues. Looked up from germline, CDR1 is GTSNPN and CDR2 is SVGIG (reference sequence). CDR3 region: CAWMGTGTNYGYTF. CDR3 bases: TGTGCCTGGATGGGGACAGGGACTAACTATGGCTACACCTTC.

This clone has a single count. This chain joins TRBV30 and TRBJ2-7; no reliable D call. CDR3 length equals 12 residues. Trimming removed 4 bases from V and 2 bases from J, with 9 bases in between. Germline CDR1 and CDR2: GTSNPN and SVGIG (reference sequence). CDR3 DNA: TGTGCCTGGATGGGTAGGACCTACGAGCAGTACTTC. This encodes CAWMGRTYEQYF.

The chain links TRBV7-2 to TRBJ2-7; 8 bases map to TRBD2. This CDR3 comprises 15 residues. V trimming: 6 bases; J trimming: 5 bases; junction bases outside the gene matches: 12. Looked up from germline, CDR1 is SGHTA and CDR2 is FQGNSA. The CDR3 sequence is CASSREVGLANEQYF. The CDR3 nucleotides are TGTGCCAGCAGTCGAGAAGTCGGACTAGCCAACGAGCAGTACTTC. The variable domain in full, with the rest retrieved from reference TRBV7-2 and TRBJ2-7, is GAGVSQSPSNKVTEKGKDVELRCDPISGHTALYWYRQSLGQGLEFLIYFQGNSAPDKSGLPSDRFSAERTGGSVSTLTIQRTQQEDSAVYLCASSREVGLANEQYFGPGTRLTVT.

The V gene is TRBV7-9, the J gene TRBJ2-5; a possible D gene is TRBD1 (5 bases). Germline V gene lookup returns CDR1 SEHNR and CDR2 FQNEAQ (reference sequence). The ends were cut back, 3 bases at V and 4 bases at J, with 9 bases in the middle. The CDR3 runs to 13 residues. The CDR3 spells CASSFNQGETQYF. As DNA, the CDR3 is TGTGCCAGCAGCTTCAATCAGGGAGAGACCCAGTACTTC. Supplemented by reference TRBV7-9 and TRBJ2-5, the full variable domain reads DTGVSQNPRHKITKRGQNVTFRCDPISEHNRLYWYRQTLGQGPEFLTYFQNEAQLEKSRLLSDRFSAERPKGSFSTLEIQRTEQGDSAMYLCASSFNQGETQYFGPGTRLLVL.

This rearrangement joins TRBV6-6 to TRBJ1-2; D is undetermined. Germline CDR1 reads MNHNY; CDR2 reads SVGAGI (reference sequence). The CDR3 is 16 residues long. Trimming cost V 2 bases and J 2 bases, with 15 bases left between them. The CDR3 reads CASSYKVARQNYGYTF. As DNA, the CDR3 is TGTGCCAGCAGTTACAAGGTGGCGCGCCAGAACTATGGCTACACCTTC.

The CDR3 protein is CASKPLAGDYNEQFF. In nucleotides, the CDR3 is TGCGCCAGCAAGCCGCTAGCGGGGGATTACAATGAGCAGTTCTTC. This sequence joins TRBV4-1 and TRBJ2-1, with 10 bases fitting TRBD2. V was pared by 7 bases and J by 4 bases, with 7 bases of the junction left unmatched. Germline CDR1 reads MGHRA; CDR2 reads YSYEKL. CDR3 length equals 15 residues.

This chain links TRBV25-1 with TRBJ2-7; 8 positions agree with TRBD1. With 5 bases clipped from V and 1 base from J, the junction kept 7 bases outside the gene matches. CDR1 and CDR2 (germline): MGHDK, SYGVNS. The length of the CDR3 is 15 residues. The CDR3 loop is CASSSWTGLSYEQYF. DNA of the CDR3: TGTGCCAGCAGTTCTTGGACAGGGTTGTCCTACGAGCAGTACTTC.

The chain links TRBV30 to TRBJ1-2, with TRBD1 identical over 8 bases. Germline assignment: CDR1 GTSNPN and CDR2 SVGIG (reference sequence). The CDR3 covers 14 residues. The V and J ends lost 4 bases and 2 bases, in that order; junction bases with no gene match: 6. The CDR3 protein is CAWTRTGMNYGYTF. CDR3 nucleotide sequence: TGTGCCTGGACCCGGACAGGGATGAACTATGGCTACACCTTC.

J is TRBJ1-2 and V is TRBV9; possible D gene TRBD1, 5 bases. CDR3 size: 14 residues. Trimming shortened V by 4 bases and J by 9 bases, and 19 bases separated the two germline ends. Germline CDR1 SGDLS, CDR2 YYNGEE. In DNA form, the CDR3 reads TGTGCCAGCAGCTCCCTAACCCCAGGGAACAGCTACACCTTC. Translated, it gives CASSSLTPGNSYTF.

This clone was counted between two and nine times. The rearrangement uses TRBV2 and TRBJ1-1; a weak D match, TRBD1 (6 bases). Germline CDR1 reads SNHLY; CDR2 reads FYNNEI. V lost 6 bases to trimming and J lost 0 bases, with 14 bases between them. There are 15 residues in the CDR3. CDR3 sequence (DNA): TGTGCCAGCAGGGTGCGACAGGTAATGAACACTGAAGCTTTCTTT. Residues: CASRVRQVMNTEAFF.